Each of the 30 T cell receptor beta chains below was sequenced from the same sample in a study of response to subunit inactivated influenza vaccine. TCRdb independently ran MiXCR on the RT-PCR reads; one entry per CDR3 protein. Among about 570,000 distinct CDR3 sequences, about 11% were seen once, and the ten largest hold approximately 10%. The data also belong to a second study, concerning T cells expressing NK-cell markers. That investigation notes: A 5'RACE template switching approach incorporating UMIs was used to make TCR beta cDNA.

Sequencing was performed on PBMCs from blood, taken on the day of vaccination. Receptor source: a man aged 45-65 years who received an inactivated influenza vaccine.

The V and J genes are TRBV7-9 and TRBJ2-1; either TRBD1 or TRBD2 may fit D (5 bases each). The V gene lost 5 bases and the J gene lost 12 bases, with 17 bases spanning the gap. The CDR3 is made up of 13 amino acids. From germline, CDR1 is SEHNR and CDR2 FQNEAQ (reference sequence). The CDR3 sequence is CASSDTRGRVQFF. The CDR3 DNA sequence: TGTGCCAGCAGCGATACGAGGGGCCGGGTGCAGTTCTTC.

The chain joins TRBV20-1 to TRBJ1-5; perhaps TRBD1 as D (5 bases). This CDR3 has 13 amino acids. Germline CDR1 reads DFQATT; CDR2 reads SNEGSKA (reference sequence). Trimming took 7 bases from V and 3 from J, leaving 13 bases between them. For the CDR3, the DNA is TGCAGTGTGACTAAGGGGATCAATCAGCCCCAGCATTTT. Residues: CSVTKGINQPQHF.

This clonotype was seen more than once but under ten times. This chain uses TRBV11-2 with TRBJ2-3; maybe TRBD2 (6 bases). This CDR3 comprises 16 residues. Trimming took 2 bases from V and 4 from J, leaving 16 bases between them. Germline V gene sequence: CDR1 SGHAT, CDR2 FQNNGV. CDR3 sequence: CASSLFVRGLADTQYF. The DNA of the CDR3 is TGTGCCAGCAGCTTATTCGTGCGGGGCCTGGCAGATACGCAGTATTTT.

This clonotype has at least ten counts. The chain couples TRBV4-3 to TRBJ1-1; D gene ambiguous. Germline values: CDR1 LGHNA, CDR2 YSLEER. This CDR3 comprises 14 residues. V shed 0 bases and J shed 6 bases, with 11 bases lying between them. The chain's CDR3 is CASSQERAAPEAFF. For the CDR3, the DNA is TGCGCCAGCAGCCAAGAGAGGGCGGCCCCTGAAGCTTTCTTT.

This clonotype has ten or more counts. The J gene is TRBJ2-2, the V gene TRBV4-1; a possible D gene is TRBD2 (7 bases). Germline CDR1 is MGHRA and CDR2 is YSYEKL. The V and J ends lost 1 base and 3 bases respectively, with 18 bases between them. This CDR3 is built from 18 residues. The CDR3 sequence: CASSQVLLGGADTGELFF. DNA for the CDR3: TGCGCCAGCAGCCAAGTCCTCCTGGGGGGGGCTGACACCGGGGAGCTGTTTTTT.

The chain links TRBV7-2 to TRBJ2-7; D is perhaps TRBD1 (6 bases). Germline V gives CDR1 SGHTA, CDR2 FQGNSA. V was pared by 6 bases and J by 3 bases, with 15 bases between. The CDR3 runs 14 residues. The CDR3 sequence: CASSTGKGDYEQYF. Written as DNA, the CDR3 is TGTGCCAGCAGTACAGGGAAGGGGGACTACGAGCAGTACTTC.

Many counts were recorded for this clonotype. CDR3 in DNA: TGCGCCAGCAGCTTGAGGGGGAGGCCAGATACGCAGTATTTT. It yields the protein CASSLRGRPDTQYF. V usage is TRBV5-1 and J usage is TRBJ2-3; the D gene could be TRBD1 or TRBD2 (6 bases each). Between the trimmed V and J ends, which lost 1 base and 4 bases, there was a span of 10 bases. CDR3 length equals 14 residues. Germline V gives CDR1 SGHRS, CDR2 YFSETQ.

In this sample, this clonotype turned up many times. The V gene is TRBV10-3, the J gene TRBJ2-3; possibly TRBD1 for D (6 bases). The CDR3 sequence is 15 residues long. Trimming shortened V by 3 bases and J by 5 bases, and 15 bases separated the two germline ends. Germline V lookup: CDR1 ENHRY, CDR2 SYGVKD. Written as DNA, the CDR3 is TGTGCCATCAGTGAACAGGGAAAGGGCATAGATACGCAGTATTTT. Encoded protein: CAISEQGKGIDTQYF.

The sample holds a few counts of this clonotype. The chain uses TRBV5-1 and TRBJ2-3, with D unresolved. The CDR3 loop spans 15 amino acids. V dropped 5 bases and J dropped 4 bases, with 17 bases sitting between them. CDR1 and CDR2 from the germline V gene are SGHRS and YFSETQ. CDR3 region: CASSYSTTRPDTQYF. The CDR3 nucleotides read TGCGCCAGCAGTTACTCGACAACACGACCAGATACGCAGTATTTT.

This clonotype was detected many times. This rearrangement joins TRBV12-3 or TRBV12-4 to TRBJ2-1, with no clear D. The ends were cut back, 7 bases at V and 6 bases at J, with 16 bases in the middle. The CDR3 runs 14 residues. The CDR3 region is CASTPSHLTNEQFF. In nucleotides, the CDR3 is TGTGCCAGCACGCCCTCACACTTGACCAATGAGCAGTTCTTC.

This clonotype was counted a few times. Here the CDR3 reads CASGKGDQETQYF. Written as DNA, the CDR3 is TGCGCCAGCGGCAAAGGAGACCAAGAGACCCAGTACTTC. The genes are TRBV5-1 and TRBJ2-5; D gene ambiguous. CDR1 and CDR2 (germline): SGHRS, YFSETQ. The CDR3 sequence is 13 residues long. Trimming left V 7 bases short and J 0 bases short, with 10 bases between.

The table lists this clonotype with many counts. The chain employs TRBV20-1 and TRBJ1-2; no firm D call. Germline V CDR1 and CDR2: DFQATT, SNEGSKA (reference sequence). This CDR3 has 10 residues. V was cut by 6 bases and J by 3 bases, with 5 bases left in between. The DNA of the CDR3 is TGCAGTGCCCAACACTATGGCTACACCTTC. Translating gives CSAQHYGYTF.

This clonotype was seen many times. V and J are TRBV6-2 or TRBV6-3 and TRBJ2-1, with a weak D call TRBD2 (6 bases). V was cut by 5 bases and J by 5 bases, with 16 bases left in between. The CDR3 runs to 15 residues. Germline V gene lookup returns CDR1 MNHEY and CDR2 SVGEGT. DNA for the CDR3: TGTGCCAGCAGTCGACACCAAGCGGGCGACAATGAGCAGTTCTTC. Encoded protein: CASSRHQAGDNEQFF.

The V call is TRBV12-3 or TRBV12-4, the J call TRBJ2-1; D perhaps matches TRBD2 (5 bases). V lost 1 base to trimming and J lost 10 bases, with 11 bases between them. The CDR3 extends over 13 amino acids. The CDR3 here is CASSLVERGEQFF. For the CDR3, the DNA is TGTGCCAGCAGTTTAGTAGAGAGAGGGGAGCAGTTCTTC.

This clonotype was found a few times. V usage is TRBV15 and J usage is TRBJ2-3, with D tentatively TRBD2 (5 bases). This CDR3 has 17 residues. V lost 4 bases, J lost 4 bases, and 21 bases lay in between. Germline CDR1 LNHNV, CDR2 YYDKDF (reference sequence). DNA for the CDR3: TGTGCCACCAGCAAAAAATACGGACTGGGCACTTCAGATACGCAGTATTTT. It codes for CATSKKYGLGTSDTQYF.

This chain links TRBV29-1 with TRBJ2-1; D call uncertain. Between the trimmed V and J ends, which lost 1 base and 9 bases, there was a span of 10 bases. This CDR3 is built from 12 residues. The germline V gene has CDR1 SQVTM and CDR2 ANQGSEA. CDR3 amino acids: CSVEVTVGEQFF. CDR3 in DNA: TGCAGCGTTGAAGTAACGGTCGGTGAGCAGTTCTTC.

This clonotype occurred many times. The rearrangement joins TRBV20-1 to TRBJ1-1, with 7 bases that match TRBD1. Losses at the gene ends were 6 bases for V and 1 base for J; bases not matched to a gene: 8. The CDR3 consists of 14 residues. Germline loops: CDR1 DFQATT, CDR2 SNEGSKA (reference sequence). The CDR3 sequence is CSAKKGAGNTEAFF. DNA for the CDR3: TGCAGTGCCAAGAAGGGGGCGGGGAACACTGAAGCTTTCTTT.

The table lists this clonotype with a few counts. The CDR3 region has the DNA TGTGCCTGGACCCGGGACAGTACTAATCAGCCCCAGCATTTT. Its translation is CAWTRDSTNQPQHF. This chain uses TRBV30 with TRBJ1-5; TRBD1 matches at 7 bases. The J segment lost 4 bases and the V segment lost 4 bases, leaving 7 bases of the junction unmatched. The germline V gene has CDR1 GTSNPN and CDR2 SVGIG (reference sequence). The CDR3 has 14 amino acids.

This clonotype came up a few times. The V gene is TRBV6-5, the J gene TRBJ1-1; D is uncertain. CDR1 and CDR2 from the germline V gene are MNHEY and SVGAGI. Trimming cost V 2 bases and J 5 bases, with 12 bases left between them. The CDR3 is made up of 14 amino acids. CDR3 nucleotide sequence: TGTGCCAGCAGTTACATCGGGCTGGGGACTGAAGCTTTCTTT. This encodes CASSYIGLGTEAFF.

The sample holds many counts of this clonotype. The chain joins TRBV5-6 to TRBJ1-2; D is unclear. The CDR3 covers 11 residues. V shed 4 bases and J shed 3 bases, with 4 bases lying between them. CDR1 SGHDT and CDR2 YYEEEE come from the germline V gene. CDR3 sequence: CASSGDYGYTF. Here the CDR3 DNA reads TGTGCCAGCAGCGGTGACTATGGCTACACCTTC.

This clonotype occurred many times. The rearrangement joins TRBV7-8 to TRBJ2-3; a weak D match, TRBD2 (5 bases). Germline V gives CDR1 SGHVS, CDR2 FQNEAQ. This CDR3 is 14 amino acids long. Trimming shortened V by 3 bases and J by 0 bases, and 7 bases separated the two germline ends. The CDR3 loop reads CASSLRASTDTQYF. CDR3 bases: TGTGCCAGCAGCTTGCGGGCTAGCACAGATACGCAGTATTTT.

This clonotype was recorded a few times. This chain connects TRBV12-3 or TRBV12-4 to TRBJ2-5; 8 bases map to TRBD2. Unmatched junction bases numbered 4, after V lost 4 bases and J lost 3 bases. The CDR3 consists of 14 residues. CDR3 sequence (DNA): TGTGCCAGCAGTTCCCCGGGACTAGAAGAGACCCAGTACTTC. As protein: CASSSPGLEETQYF.

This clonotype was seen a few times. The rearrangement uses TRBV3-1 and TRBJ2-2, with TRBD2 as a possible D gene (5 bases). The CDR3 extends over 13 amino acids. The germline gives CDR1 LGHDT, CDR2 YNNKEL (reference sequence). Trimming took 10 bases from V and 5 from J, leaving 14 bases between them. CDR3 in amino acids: CATTQRGTGELFF. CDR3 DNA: TGTGCCACCACACAACGAGGGACCGGGGAGCTGTTTTTT.

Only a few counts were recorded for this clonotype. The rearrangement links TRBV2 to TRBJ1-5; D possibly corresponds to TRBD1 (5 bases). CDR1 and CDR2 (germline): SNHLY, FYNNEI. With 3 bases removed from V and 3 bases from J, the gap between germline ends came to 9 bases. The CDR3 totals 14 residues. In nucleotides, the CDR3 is TGTGCCAGCAGTGACAGGGCAGACAATCAGCCCCAGCATTTT. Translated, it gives CASSDRADNQPQHF.

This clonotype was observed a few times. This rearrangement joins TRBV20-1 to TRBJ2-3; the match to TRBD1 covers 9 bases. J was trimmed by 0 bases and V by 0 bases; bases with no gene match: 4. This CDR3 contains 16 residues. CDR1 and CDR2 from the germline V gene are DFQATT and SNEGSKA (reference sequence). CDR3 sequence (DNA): TGCAGTGCTAGAGATACAGGGGGCCAGAGCACAGATACGCAGTATTTT. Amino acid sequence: CSARDTGGQSTDTQYF.

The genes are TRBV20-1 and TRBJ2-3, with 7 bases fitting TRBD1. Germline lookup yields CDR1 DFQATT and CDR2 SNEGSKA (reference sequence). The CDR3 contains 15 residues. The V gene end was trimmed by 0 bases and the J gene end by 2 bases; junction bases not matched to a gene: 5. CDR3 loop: CSARDGTAVTDTQYF. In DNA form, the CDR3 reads TGCAGTGCTAGAGACGGGACAGCGGTCACAGATACGCAGTATTTT.

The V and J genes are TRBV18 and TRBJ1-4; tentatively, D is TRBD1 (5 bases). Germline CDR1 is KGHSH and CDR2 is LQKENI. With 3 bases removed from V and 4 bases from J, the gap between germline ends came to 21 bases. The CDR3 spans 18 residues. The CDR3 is CASSPKVGEARDNEKLFF. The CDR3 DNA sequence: TGTGCCAGCTCACCGAAGGTCGGTGAGGCCAGGGATAATGAAAAACTGTTTTTT.

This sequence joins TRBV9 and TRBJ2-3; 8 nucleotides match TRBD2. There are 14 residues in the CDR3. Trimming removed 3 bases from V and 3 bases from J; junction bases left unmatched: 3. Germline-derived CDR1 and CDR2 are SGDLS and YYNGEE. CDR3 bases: TGTGCCAGCAGCGGTTCTAGCGGGACAGATACGCAGTATTTT. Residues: CASSGSSGTDTQYF.

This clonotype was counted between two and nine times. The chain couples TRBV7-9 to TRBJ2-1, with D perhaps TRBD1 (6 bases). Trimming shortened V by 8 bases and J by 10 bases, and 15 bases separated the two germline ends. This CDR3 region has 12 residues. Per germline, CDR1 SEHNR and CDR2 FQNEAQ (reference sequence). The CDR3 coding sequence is TGTGCCAGCTCACAGGGTTACCGGGAGCAGTTCTTC. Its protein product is CASSQGYREQFF.

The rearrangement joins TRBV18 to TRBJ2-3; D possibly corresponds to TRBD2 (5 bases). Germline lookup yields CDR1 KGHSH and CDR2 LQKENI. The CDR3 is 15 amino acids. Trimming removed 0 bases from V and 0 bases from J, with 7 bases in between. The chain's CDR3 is CASSPPGGSTDTQYF. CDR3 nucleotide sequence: TGTGCCAGCTCACCACCCGGAGGCAGCACAGATACGCAGTATTTT. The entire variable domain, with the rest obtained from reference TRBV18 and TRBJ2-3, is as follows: NAGVMQNPRHLVRRRGQEARLRCSPMKGHSHVYWYRQLPEEGLKFMVYLQKENIIDESGMPKERFSAEFPKEGPSILRIQQVVRGDSAAYFCASSPPGGSTDTQYFGPGTRLTVL.